What follows are 31 T cell receptor beta chains derived from one specimen sequenced in a study of regulatory T cells in long-lasting Graves disease. Time point of the sample: newly diagnosed GD, antithyroid drugs for less than 3 months. Isolated PBMC RNA provided the starting material for the TCR library. Arm-PCR of CDR3 regions and iRepertoire HTBI primers were the basis on which TCR beta libraries were built. Using its own MiXCR run on the multiplex PCR reads, TCRdb lists one record per CDR3 protein. The sample has about 440,000 distinct CDR3 sequences; under 15% are singletons. This sample was also put to use in a study of T cells in Graves' hyperthyroidism and ophthalmopathy.

Sample: peripheral blood mononuclear cells (PBMCs), taken at new diagnosis, from a patient treated with antithyroid drugs. The receptors shown here come from a woman aged 30 to 39 with Graves disease.

This clonotype came up many times. The J gene is TRBJ2-1, the V gene TRBV12-3 or TRBV12-4; D is ambiguous. Trimming cost V 1 base and J 7 bases, with 17 bases left between them. The CDR3 sequence is 16 residues long. CDR3 region: CASSLELAGTRNEQFF. In DNA form, the CDR3 reads TGTGCCAGCAGTTTAGAGTTAGCTGGTACTCGGAATGAGCAGTTCTTC.

This clonotype has a count of ten or more. The J gene is TRBJ2-4, the V gene TRBV11-2; the D gene is possibly TRBD1 (6 bases). Trimming took off 2 bases at V and 8 bases at J, with 19 bases between the two ends. This CDR3 is built from 16 residues. The V gene's germline CDR1 is SGHAT and CDR2 FQNNGV. The DNA of the CDR3 is TGTGCCAGCAGCTTATGGGGGCGTAAGCCTGGGGACATTCAGTACTTC. Its translation is CASSLWGRKPGDIQYF.

This clonotype came up many times. The chain carries TRBV2 and TRBJ2-3; tentatively, D is TRBD2 (5 bases). The V gene lost 3 bases and the J gene lost 1 base, with 11 bases spanning the gap. Germline V CDR1 and CDR2: SNHLY, FYNNEI. The CDR3 has 15 residues. The CDR3 region is CASSDSGLGTDTQYF. The CDR3 DNA is TGTGCCAGCAGTGACTCTGGACTGGGCACAGATACGCAGTATTTT.

The rearrangement uses TRBV13 and TRBJ2-3; possible D gene TRBD2, 5 bases. CDR1 and CDR2 from the germline V gene are PRHDT and FYEKMQ (reference sequence). Trimming pared 2 bases from V and 2 bases from J, leaving 17 bases between. The CDR3 sequence is 17 residues long. The CDR3, as DNA: TGTGCCAGCAGCTTATGGTCCAGCGGAGCACTCACAGATACGCAGTATTTT. Protein product: CASSLWSSGALTDTQYF.

Many counts were recorded for this clonotype. V usage is TRBV11-2 and J usage is TRBJ2-3; 9 bases line up with TRBD2. Trimming cost V 5 bases and J 3 bases; bases outside gene matches: 12. There are 17 residues in the CDR3. Germline V gene data show CDR1 as SGHAT and CDR2 as FQNNGV. The CDR3 DNA reads as TGTGCCAGCAGCGGGGTAGTACTAGCGGGTAGAACAGATACGCAGTATTTT. The encoded protein is CASSGVVLAGRTDTQYF.

This chain connects TRBV7-2 to TRBJ2-7; D remains ambiguous. In germline, CDR1 is SGHTA, CDR2 FQGNSA. V was cut by 4 bases and J by 3 bases, with 16 bases left in between. The CDR3 contains 15 residues. CDR3 in DNA: TGTGCCAGCAGCTCTCAACGCCCTCGGAGCTACGAGCAGTACTTC. Protein: CASSSQRPRSYEQYF.

This clonotype was seen many times. The junction shows a germline mismatch at one end, possibly a read error. V and J are TRBV7-7 and TRBJ2-1; D is perhaps TRBD1 (6 bases). This CDR3 region has 14 residues. Looked up from germline, CDR1 is SSHAT and CDR2 is FNYEAQ (reference sequence). Written as DNA, the CDR3 is TGTGCTAGCAGCCAGGGATCCAGGGGCAATGAGCAGTTCTTC. It translates to CASSQGSRGNEQFF. Full variable domain (outside the CDR3, taken from reference TRBV7-7 and TRBJ2-1): GAGVSQSPRYKVTKRGQDVTLRCDPISSHATLYWYQQALGQGPEFLTYFNYEAQPDKSGLPSDRFSAERPEGSISTLTIQRTEQRDSAMYRCASSQGSRGNEQFFGPGTRLTVL.

Comment on this clonotype: A read error may explain this, as a much larger clone is one base away. The chain is built from TRBV5-1 and TRBJ1-1; D not resolved. V was clipped by 4 bases and J by 4 bases, with 11 bases between them. CDR3 length: 13 amino acids. Germline V lookup: CDR1 SGHRS, CDR2 YFSETQ. The CDR3 coding sequence is TGCGCCAGCAGCGTGGCATCGAGCACTGAAGCTTTCTTT. Its translation: CASSVASSTEAFF. Full variable domain (remainder filled in from reference TRBV5-1 and TRBJ1-1): KAGVTQTPRYLIKTRGQQVTLSCSPISGHRSVSWYQQTPGQGLQFLFEYFSETQRNKGNFPGRFSGRQFSNSRSEMNVSTLELGDSALYLCASSVASSTEAFFGQGTRLTVV.

This clonotype was recorded many times. The chain couples TRBV24-1 to TRBJ2-1, with 7 positions matching TRBD1. The CDR3 covers 12 residues. Looked up from germline, CDR1 is KGHDR and CDR2 is SFDVKD. The V and J ends lost 2 bases and 12 bases, in that order; junction bases with no gene match: 3. CDR3 amino acids: CATSDSGTVQFF. The CDR3 nucleotides read TGTGCCACCAGTGATTCCGGGACAGTGCAGTTCTTC.

This clonotype was picked up a small number of times. This may come from a read error, since a much larger clone is one base off. J is TRBJ1-1 and V is TRBV6-5; D ambiguous. The CDR3 runs to 15 residues. V lost 0 bases and J 4 bases, leaving 12 bases between the germline ends. The germline V gene encodes CDR1 MNHEY and CDR2 SVGAGI. Written as DNA, the CDR3 is TGTGCCAGCAGTTACTCGGCCAAGGGTAGCACTGAAGCTTTCTTT. Encoded protein: CASSYSAKGSTEAFF.

V and J are TRBV5-4 and TRBJ2-5, with 8 bases matching TRBD2. V was clipped by 0 bases and J by 7 bases; unmatched bases: 14. This CDR3 region has 17 residues. Germline assignment: CDR1 SGHNT and CDR2 YYREEE (reference sequence). This chain's CDR3 is CASSLGGRASGRGTQYF. The CDR3 DNA sequence: TGTGCCAGCAGCTTGGGAGGAAGGGCTAGCGGGCGGGGGACCCAGTACTTC.

This clonotype has just a few counts. The chain joins TRBV27 to TRBJ2-3; 9 bases are a match to TRBD2. V shed 3 bases, J shed 2 bases, and the junction held 6 bases outside the gene matches. The CDR3 length is 16 residues. CDR1 is MNHEY and CDR2 is SMNVEV in the germline V gene (reference sequence). The CDR3 DNA is TGTGCCAGCAGTTTCTATGCGGGAGGGCCCACAGATACGCAGTATTTT. Its protein is CASSFYAGGPTDTQYF.

A few counts support this clonotype. The chain employs TRBV6-5 and TRBJ2-4, with D maybe TRBD2 (6 bases). The CDR3 has 17 residues. Germline V gene data show CDR1 as MNHEY and CDR2 as SVGAGI. V dropped 0 bases and J dropped 8 bases, with 20 bases sitting between them. The CDR3 DNA is TGTGCCAGCAGTTACTCAACGACTAGGACGAGTGTGGACATTCAGTACTTC. Translation gives CASSYSTTRTSVDIQYF.

This clonotype was seen at least ten times. This chain joins TRBV28 and TRBJ1-1, with D tentatively TRBD1 (5 bases). The CDR3 runs to 16 residues. V was pared by 5 bases and J by 0 bases, with 16 bases between. From germline, CDR1 is MDHEN and CDR2 SYDVKM. The chain's CDR3 is CASSGHPQALNTEAFF. Written as DNA, the CDR3 is TGTGCCAGCAGTGGCCACCCACAGGCTTTGAACACTGAAGCTTTCTTT. Drawing the rest from reference TRBV28 and TRBJ1-1, the complete variable domain is DVKVTQSSRYLVKRTGEKVFLECVQDMDHENMFWYRQDPGLGLRLIYFSYDVKMKEKGDIPEGYSVSREKKERFSLILESASTNQTSMYLCASSGHPQALNTEAFFGQGTRLTVV.

The table lists this clonotype with a few counts. J is TRBJ2-5 and V is TRBV2; possible D gene TRBD1, 6 bases. The V end lost 2 bases, the J end lost 5 bases, and 9 bases lay between the germline ends. Germline V gene lookup returns CDR1 SNHLY and CDR2 FYNNEI. The CDR3 is 13 residues long. CDR3 DNA sequence: TGTGCCAGCAGTGAATCAGGGGTTGAGACCCAGTACTTC. Residues: CASSESGVETQYF.

In its sample, this clonotype was seen many times. V gene TRBV20-1 combines with J gene TRBJ2-1; the D gene is possibly TRBD2 (6 bases). Germline CDR1 is DFQATT and CDR2 is SNEGSKA (reference sequence). CDR3 size: 13 residues. The CDR3 loop is CSPRAEGLWEQFF. The CDR3 coding sequence is TGCAGCCCGCGGGCGGAGGGCCTCTGGGAGCAGTTCTTC.

The chain recombines TRBV20-1 with TRBJ2-3, with TRBD1 matching over 8 bases. The CDR3 extends over 15 amino acids. V dropped 3 bases and J dropped 5; count of bases not matched to a gene: 10. Germline CDR1 and CDR2: DFQATT and SNEGSKA (reference sequence). CDR3 coding DNA: TGCAGTGCTAGTGGGCCCAGGGGGCGTGAAGATACGCAGTATTTT. Its protein product is CSASGPRGREDTQYF.

J is TRBJ2-7 and V is TRBV7-9; 8 bases are a match to TRBD1. The CDR3 contains 17 residues. Trimming at V came to 5 bases and at J to 3 bases, leaving 15 bases not matched to a gene. The germline CDR1 and CDR2 sequences are SEHNR and FQNEAQ (reference sequence). In DNA form, the CDR3 reads TGTGCCAGCAGCCTAACACTGACAGGGGAACGTGTCTACGAGCAGTACTTC. It encodes CASSLTLTGERVYEQYF.

This clonotype was seen a handful of times. The V and J genes are TRBV20-1 and TRBJ2-7, with 10 bases that match TRBD2. The germline V gene has CDR1 DFQATT and CDR2 SNEGSKA (reference sequence). Trimming at V came to 0 bases and at J to 0 bases, leaving 17 bases not matched to a gene. The CDR3 sequence is 20 residues long. CDR3 protein: CSARDRSLGLAVKSSYEQYF. CDR3 sequence (DNA): TGCAGTGCTAGAGATCGCAGTTTAGGACTAGCGGTTAAGAGCTCCTACGAGCAGTACTTC.

The table lists this clonotype with many counts. The V gene is TRBV11-2, the J gene TRBJ2-2; no definite D call. From germline, CDR1 is SGHAT and CDR2 FQNNGV. This CDR3 has 15 amino acids. V was cut by 6 bases and J by 5 bases, with 16 bases left in between. Written as DNA, the CDR3 is TGTGCCAGCAGGCCGCCGGGCAGAAAGACCGGGGAGCTGTTTTTT. Translation gives CASRPPGRKTGELFF.

The V gene is TRBV3-1, the J gene TRBJ1-2, with D unclear. Germline loops: CDR1 LGHDT, CDR2 YNNKEL (reference sequence). This CDR3 contains 15 residues. The ends were cut back, 4 bases at V and 6 bases at J, with 18 bases in the middle. DNA for the CDR3: TGTGCCAGCAGCCCCTTCTCGGGGTCACCTCATGGCTACACCTTC. This gives the protein CASSPFSGSPHGYTF. The full variable domain, in which reference TRBV3-1 and TRBJ1-2 provide the parts outside the CDR3, is DTAVSQTPKYLVTQMGNDKSIKCEQNLGHDTMYWYKQDSKKFLKIMFSYNNKELIINETVPNRFSPKSPDKAHLNLHINSLELGDSAVYFCASSPFSGSPHGYTFGSGTRLTVV.

This clonotype was seen ten or more times. The gene calls are TRBV28 and TRBJ1-5; D is unresolved. Trimming took 5 bases from V and 5 from J, leaving 13 bases between them. The CDR3 is 14 amino acids. The germline gives CDR1 MDHEN, CDR2 SYDVKM. This CDR3 is CASSPLGDDQPQHF. CDR3 in DNA: TGTGCCAGCAGTCCCCTGGGAGACGATCAGCCCCAGCATTTT.

The CDR3 DNA follows: TGTGCCAGCAGCCCCGGACAGGGGAGGTCCAATGAGCAGTTCTTC. This translates into CASSPGQGRSNEQFF. The chain combines TRBV11-2 with TRBJ2-1; 9 positions agree with TRBD1. The CDR3 runs to 15 residues. After removal of 5 bases from V and 6 bases from J, the junction contained 8 bases not matched to a gene. CDR1 is SGHAT, CDR2 FQNNGV, per germline.

This clonotype came up many times. This chain links TRBV2 with TRBJ2-5; TRBD2 aligns across 9 bases. Trimming cost V 1 base and J 4 bases; bases outside gene matches: 10. This CDR3 has 17 residues. Per germline, CDR1 SNHLY and CDR2 FYNNEI. The CDR3 bases are TGTGCCAGCAGTGAAGACTCTCCGGGACTAGCTTTAGAGACCCAGTACTTC. Translating it yields CASSEDSPGLALETQYF. The full variable domain, with the rest looked up from reference TRBV2 and TRBJ2-5, is EPEVTQTPSHQVTQMGQEVILRCVPISNHLYFYWYRQILGQKVEFLVSFYNNEISEKSEIFDDQFSVERPDGSNFTLKIRSTKLEDSAMYFCASSEDSPGLALETQYFGPGTRLLVL.

This clonotype has a count of ten or more. The chain joins TRBV3-1 to TRBJ2-1, with TRBD2 identical over 11 bases. The CDR3 spans 16 residues. Per germline, CDR1 LGHDT and CDR2 YNNKEL (reference sequence). V gave up 0 bases and J gave up 3 bases; unmatched junction bases: 1. CDR3 sequence: CASSQEGTSGYNEQFF. DNA for the CDR3: TGTGCCAGCAGCCAAGAGGGGACTAGCGGCTACAATGAGCAGTTCTTC.

As for this clonotype: A much larger clonotype is one base distant, so this may be a read error. The V gene is TRBV28, the J gene TRBJ2-7, with 9 bases matching TRBD1. The CDR3 loop spans 15 amino acids. In germline, CDR1 is MDHEN, CDR2 SYDVKM. The CDR3 DNA sequence: TGTGCCAGAAGTTATGCGGGGACAGGGCCCTACGAGCAGTACTTC. It is translated as CARSYAGTGPYEQYF.

The sample holds many counts of this clonotype. The rearrangement links TRBV20-1 to TRBJ2-7; 8 bases are a match to TRBD2. Germline assignment: CDR1 DFQATT and CDR2 SNEGSKA (reference sequence). This CDR3 is built from 15 residues. V trimming: 1 base; J trimming: 6 bases; junction bases outside the gene matches: 11. CDR3 loop: CSARVDGRAGCEQYF. As DNA, the CDR3 is TGCAGTGCTAGAGTCGACGGGAGGGCCGGCTGCGAGCAGTACTTC.

This clonotype was counted between two and nine times. V and J are TRBV4-1 and TRBJ2-1, with D tentatively TRBD2 (5 bases). The CDR3 covers 15 residues. Per germline, CDR1 MGHRA and CDR2 YSYEKL. The ends were cut back, 8 bases at V and 1 base at J, with 15 bases in the middle. The chain's CDR3 is CASCPGFTSYNEQFF. In DNA form, the CDR3 reads TGCGCCAGCTGCCCGGGGTTTACTTCCTACAATGAGCAGTTCTTC.

This clonotype was counted a few times. This chain joins TRBV10-3 and TRBJ2-7; 10 bases fit TRBD2. Germline assignment: CDR1 ENHRY and CDR2 SYGVKD. The trim removed 1 base at V and 7 bases at J, leaving 16 bases unmatched. CDR3 size: 18 residues. The DNA for the CDR3 is TGTGCCATCAGTGAGTATAGCGGGAGGCAAAAAAACGTAAGGGAGCAGTACTTC. The encoded protein is CAISEYSGRQKNVREQYF.

Many counts were recorded for this clonotype. The rearrangement links TRBV11-2 to TRBJ2-7; no clear D. V lost 4 bases, J lost 7 bases, and 11 bases lay in between. Germline CDR1 reads SGHAT; CDR2 reads FQNNGV. The CDR3 consists of 12 residues. The CDR3 is CASSSMNGEQYF. The CDR3 DNA follows: TGTGCCAGCAGCTCCATGAATGGGGAGCAGTACTTC. Drawing the rest from reference TRBV11-2 and TRBJ2-7, the complete variable domain is EAGVAQSPRYKIIEKRQSVAFWCNPISGHATLYWYQQILGQGPKLLIQFQNNGVVDDSQLPKDRFSAERLKGVDSTLKIQPAKLEDSAVYLCASSSMNGEQYFGPGTRLTVT.

This clonotype was detected only a few times. The chain couples TRBV27 to TRBJ2-5; D might be TRBD1 or TRBD2, each matching 6 bases. Germline V gene sequence: CDR1 MNHEY, CDR2 SMNVEV (reference sequence). The V gene lost 0 bases and the J gene lost 2 bases, with 10 bases spanning the gap. This CDR3 has 15 residues. The CDR3 is CASSLSGGLQETQYF. The CDR3 DNA follows: TGTGCCAGCAGTTTATCAGGGGGGTTGCAAGAGACCCAGTACTTC.